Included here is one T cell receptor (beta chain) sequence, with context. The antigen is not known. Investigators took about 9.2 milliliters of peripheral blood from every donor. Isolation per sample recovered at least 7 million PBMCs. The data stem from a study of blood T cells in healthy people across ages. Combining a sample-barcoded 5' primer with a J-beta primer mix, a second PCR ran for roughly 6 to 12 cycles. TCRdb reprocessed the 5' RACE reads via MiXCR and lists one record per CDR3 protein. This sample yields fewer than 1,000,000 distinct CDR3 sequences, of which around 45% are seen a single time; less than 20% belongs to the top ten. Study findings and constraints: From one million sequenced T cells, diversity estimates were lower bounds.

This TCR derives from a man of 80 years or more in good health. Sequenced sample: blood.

CDR3 region: CAIGGGFGETQYF. The CDR3 DNA reads as TGTGCCATTGGCGGGGGGTTTGGAGAGACCCAGTACTTC. V is TRBV10-3 and J is TRBJ2-5; 8 bases are a match to TRBD2. CDR1 is ENHRY and CDR2 is SYGVKD in the germline V gene. The V segment lost 9 bases and the J segment 4 bases; nucleotides outside the gene matches: 7. The CDR3 consists of 13 residues.